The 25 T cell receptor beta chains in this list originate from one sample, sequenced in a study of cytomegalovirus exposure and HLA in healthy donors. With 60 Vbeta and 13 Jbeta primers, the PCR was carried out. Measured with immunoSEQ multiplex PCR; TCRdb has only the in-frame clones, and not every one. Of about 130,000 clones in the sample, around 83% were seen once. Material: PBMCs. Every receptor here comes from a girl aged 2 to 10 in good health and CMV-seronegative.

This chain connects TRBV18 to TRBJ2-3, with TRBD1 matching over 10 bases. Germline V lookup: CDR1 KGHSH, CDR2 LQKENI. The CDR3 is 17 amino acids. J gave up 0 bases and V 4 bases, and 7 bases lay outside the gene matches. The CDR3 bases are TGTGCCAGCTCACTTGCGACAGGGGGCTTCAGCACAGATACGCAGTATTTT. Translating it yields CASSLATGGFSTDTQYF. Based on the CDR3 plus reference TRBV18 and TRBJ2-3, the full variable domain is NAGVMQNPRHLVRRRGQEARLRCSPMKGHSHVYWYRQLPEEGLKFMVYLQKENIIDESGMPKERFSAEFPKEGPSILRIQQVVRGDSAAYFCASSLATGGFSTDTQYFGPGTRLTVL.

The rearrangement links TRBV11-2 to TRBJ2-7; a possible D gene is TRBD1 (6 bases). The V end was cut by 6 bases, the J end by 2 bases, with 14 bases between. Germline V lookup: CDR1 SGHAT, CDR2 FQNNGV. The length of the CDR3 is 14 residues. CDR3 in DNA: TGTGCCAGCAGTTACTTCGCAGGGGCCTACGAGCAGTACTTC. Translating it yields CASSYFAGAYEQYF.

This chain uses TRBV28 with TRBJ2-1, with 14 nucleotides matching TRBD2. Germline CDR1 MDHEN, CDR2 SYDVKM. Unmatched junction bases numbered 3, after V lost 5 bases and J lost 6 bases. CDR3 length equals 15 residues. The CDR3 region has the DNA TGTGCCAGCAGTCCCGGGACTAGCGGGAGCAATGAGCAGTTCTTC. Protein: CASSPGTSGSNEQFF.

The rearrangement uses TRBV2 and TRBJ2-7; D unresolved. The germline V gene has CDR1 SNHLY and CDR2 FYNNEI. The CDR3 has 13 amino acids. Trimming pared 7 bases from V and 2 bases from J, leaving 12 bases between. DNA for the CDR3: TGTGCCAGCAAAAACGGAGCCGCCTACGAGCAGTACTTC. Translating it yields CASKNGAAYEQYF.

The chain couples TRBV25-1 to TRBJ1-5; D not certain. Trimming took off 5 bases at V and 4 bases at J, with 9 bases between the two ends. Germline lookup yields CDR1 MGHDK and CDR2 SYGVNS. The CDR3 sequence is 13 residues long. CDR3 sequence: CASSQLGNQPQHF. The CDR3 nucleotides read TGTGCCAGCAGTCAACTCGGGAATCAGCCCCAGCATTTT.

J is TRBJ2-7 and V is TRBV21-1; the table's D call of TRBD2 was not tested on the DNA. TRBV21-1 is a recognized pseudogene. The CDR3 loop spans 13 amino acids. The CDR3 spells CASSTASGGEQYF. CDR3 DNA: TGTGCCAGCAGCACCGCCTCCGGGGGCGAGCAGTACTTC.

CDR3 protein: CASSFGGPGEKLFF. The CDR3 region has the DNA TGTGCCAGCAGCTTCGGGGGGCCGGGTGAAAAACTGTTTTTT. This chain joins TRBV7-8 and TRBJ1-4, with a possible D match to TRBD1 (6 bases). The CDR3 covers 14 residues. In germline, CDR1 is SGHVS, CDR2 FQNEAQ. The V gene lost 3 bases and the J gene lost 7 bases, with 12 bases spanning the gap. The full variable domain, in which reference TRBV7-8 and TRBJ1-4 provide the parts outside the CDR3, is GAGVSQSPRYKVAKRGQDVALRCDPISGHVSLFWYQQALGQGPEFLTYFQNEAQLDKSGLPSDRFFAERPEGSVSTLKIQRTQQEDSAVYLCASSFGGPGEKLFFGSGTQLSVL.

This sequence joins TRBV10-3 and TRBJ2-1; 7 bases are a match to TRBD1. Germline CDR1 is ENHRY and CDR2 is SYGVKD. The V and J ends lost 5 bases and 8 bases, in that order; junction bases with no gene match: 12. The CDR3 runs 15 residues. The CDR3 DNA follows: TGTGCCATCAGTTATTCCGGGACAGTCGAGTATGAGCAGTTCTTC. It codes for CAISYSGTVEYEQFF.

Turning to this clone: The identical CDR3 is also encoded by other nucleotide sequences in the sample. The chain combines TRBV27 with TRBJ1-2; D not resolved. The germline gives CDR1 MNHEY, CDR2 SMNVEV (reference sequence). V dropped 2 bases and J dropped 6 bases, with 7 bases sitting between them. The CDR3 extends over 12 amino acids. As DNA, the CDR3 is TGTGCCAGCAGTTTAAGCGGAGATGGCTACACCTTC. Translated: CASSLSGDGYTF.

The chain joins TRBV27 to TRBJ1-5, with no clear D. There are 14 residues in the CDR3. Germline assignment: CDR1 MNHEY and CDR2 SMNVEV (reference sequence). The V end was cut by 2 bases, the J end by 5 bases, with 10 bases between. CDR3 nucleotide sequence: TGTGCCAGCAGTTTAATCAACGGGGATCAGCCCCAGCATTTT. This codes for CASSLINGDQPQHF.

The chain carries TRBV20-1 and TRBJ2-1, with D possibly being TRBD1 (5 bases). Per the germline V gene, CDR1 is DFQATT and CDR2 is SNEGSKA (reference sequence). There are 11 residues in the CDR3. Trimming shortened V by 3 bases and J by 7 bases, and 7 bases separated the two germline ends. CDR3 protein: CSARKGNEQFF. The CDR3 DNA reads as TGCAGTGCTAGGAAGGGGAATGAGCAGTTCTTC.

CDR3 coding DNA: TGTGCCAGCAGTATCCTAAGCGGGAGGTCCGATACGCAGTATTTT. It is translated as CASSILSGRSDTQYF. This chain uses TRBV28 with TRBJ2-3; 9 bases map to TRBD2. CDR1 is MDHEN and CDR2 is SYDVKM in the germline V gene. J was trimmed by 6 bases and V by 5 bases; bases with no gene match: 9. The length of the CDR3 is 15 residues.

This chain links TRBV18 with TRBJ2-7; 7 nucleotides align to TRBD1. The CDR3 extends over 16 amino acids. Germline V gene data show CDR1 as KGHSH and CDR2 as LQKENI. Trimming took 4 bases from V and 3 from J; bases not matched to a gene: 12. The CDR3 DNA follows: TGTGCCAGCTCACGATCTGGGACAGCGGCTATCTACGAGCAGTACTTC. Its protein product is CASSRSGTAAIYEQYF.

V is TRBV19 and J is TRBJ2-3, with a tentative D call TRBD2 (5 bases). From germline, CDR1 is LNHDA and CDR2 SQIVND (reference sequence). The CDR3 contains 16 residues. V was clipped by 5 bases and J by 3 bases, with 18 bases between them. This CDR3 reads CASSSKLAILTDTQYF. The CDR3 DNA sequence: TGTGCCAGTAGTTCAAAGCTAGCTATCTTGACAGATACGCAGTATTTT.

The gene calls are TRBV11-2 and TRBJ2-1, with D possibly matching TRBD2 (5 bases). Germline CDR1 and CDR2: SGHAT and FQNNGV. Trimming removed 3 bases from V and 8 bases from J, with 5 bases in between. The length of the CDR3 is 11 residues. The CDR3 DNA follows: TGTGCCAGCAGCTTCGGGGATGAGCAGTTCTTC. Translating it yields CASSFGDEQFF.

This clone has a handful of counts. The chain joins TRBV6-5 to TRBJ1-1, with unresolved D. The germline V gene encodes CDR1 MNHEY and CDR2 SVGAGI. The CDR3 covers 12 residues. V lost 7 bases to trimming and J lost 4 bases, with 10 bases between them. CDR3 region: CASKRGSTEAFF. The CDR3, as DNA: TGTGCCAGCAAACGGGGATCCACTGAAGCTTTCTTT.

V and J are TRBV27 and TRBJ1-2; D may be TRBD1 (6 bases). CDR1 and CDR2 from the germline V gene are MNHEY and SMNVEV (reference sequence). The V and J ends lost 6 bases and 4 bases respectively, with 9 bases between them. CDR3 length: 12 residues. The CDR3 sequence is CASRQGIYGYTF. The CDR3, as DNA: TGTGCCAGCAGACAGGGTATCTATGGCTACACCTTC.

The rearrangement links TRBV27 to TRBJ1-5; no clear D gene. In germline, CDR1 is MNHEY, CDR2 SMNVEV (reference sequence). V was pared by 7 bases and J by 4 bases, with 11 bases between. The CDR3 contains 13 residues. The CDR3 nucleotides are TGTGCCAGCACGAGCGGGCTGAATCAGCCCCAGCATTTT. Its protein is CASTSGLNQPQHF.

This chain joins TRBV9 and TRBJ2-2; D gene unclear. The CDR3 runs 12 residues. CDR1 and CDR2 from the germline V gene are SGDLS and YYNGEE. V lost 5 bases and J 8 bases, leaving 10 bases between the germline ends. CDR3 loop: CASSVVRGELFF. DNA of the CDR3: TGTGCCAGCAGTGTGGTACGGGGGGAGCTGTTTTTT.

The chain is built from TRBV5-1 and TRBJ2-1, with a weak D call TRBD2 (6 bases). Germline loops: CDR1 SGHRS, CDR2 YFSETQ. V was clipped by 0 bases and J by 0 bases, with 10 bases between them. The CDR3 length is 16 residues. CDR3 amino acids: CASSLDAGSSYNEQFF. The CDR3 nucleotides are TGCGCCAGCAGCTTGGATGCCGGGAGCTCCTACAATGAGCAGTTCTTC. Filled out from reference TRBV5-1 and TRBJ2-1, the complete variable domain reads KAGVTQTPRYLIKTRGQQVTLSCSPISGHRSVSWYQQTPGQGLQFLFEYFSETQRNKGNFPGRFSGRQFSNSRSEMNVSTLELGDSALYLCASSLDAGSSYNEQFFGPGTRLTVL.

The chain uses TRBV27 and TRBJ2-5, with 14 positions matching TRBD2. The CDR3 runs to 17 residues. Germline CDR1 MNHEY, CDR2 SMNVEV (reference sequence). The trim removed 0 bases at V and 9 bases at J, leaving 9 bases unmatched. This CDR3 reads CASSLSVGTSGSGAQYF. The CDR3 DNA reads TGTGCCAGCAGTTTATCGGTTGGGACTAGCGGGAGCGGGGCCCAGTACTTC.

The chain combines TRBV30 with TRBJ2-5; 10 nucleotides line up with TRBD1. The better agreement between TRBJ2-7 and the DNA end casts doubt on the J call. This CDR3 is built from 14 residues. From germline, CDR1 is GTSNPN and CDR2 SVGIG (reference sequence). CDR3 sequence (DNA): TGTGCCTGGAGTGTGGGACAGGGGTCCTACGAGCAGTACTTC. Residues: CAWSVGQGSYEQYF.

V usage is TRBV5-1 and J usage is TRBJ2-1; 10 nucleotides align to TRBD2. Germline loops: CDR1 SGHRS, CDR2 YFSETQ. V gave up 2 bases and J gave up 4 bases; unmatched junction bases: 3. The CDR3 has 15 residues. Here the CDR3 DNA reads TGCGCCAGCAGCTTCACTAGCGGGGCTTACAATGAGCAGTTCTTC. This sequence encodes CASSFTSGAYNEQFF.

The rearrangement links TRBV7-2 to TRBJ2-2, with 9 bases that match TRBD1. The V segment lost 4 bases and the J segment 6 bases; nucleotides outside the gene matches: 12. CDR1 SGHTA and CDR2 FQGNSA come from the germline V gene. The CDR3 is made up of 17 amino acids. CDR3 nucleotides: TGTGCCAGCAGCTGGGGGGGAACCGGGACAGGGTCCGGGGAGCTGTTTTTT. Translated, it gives CASSWGGTGTGSGELFF.

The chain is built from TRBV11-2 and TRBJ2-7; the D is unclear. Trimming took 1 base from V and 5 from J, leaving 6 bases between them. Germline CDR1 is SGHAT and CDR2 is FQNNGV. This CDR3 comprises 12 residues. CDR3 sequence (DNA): TGTGCCAGCAGCTTAGTGAGTCACGAGCAGTACTTC. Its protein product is CASSLVSHEQYF.